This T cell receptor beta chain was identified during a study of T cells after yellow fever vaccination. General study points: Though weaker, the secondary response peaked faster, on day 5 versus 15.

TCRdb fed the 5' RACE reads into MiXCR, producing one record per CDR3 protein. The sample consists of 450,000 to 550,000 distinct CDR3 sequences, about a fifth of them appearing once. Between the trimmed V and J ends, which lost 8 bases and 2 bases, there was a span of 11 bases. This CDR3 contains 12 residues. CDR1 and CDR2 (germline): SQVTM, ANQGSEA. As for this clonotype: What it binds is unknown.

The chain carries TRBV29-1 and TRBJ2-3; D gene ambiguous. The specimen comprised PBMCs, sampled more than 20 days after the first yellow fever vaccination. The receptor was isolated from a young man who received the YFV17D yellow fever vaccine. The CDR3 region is CSSLAFTDTQYF. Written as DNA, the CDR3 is TGCAGCTCCCTGGCCTTCACAGATACGCAGTATTTT.